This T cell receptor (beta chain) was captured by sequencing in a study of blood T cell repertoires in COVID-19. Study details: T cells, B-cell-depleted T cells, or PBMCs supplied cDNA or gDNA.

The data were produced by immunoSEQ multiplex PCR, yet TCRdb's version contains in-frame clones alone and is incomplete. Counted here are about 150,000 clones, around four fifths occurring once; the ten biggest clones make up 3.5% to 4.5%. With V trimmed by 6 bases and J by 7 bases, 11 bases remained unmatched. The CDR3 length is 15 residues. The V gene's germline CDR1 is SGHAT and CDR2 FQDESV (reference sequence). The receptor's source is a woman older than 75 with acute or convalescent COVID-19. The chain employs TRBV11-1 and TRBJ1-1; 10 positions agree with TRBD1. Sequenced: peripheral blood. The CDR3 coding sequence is TGTGCCAGCAGGGGTAGGGACAGGGGAAGGGATGAAGCTTTCTTT. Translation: CASRGRDRGRDEAFF. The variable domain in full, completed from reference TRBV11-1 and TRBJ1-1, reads EAEVAQSPRYKITEKSQAVAFWCDPISGHATLYWYRQILGQGPELLVQFQDESVVDDSQLPKDRFSAERLKGVDSTLKIQPAELGDSAMYLCASRGRDRGRDEAFFGQGTRLTVV.